The next 12 T cell receptor beta chains were all read from a single sample in a study of tumor-infiltrating lymphocytes in primary liver carcinoma. With approximately 470 ng total RNA as template and a constant-region primer, TCR beta cDNA was made. Library construction for TCR beta comprised three nested multiplex PCR rounds performed with slightly modified ARM-PCR. TRBV1-TRBV30 forward primers and a C-beta reverse primer were used in the first two PCR rounds, which each ran for about 11 cycles. From the multiplex PCR reads, TCRdb called clonotypes with MiXCR, one entry per CDR3 protein. The table shows roughly 50,000 distinct CDR3 sequences, with over 65% occurring only once. Without any cell sorting, 20-30 mg of bulk tissue yielded co-extracted RNA and DNA. Source material: liver tumor tissue from sampling region 2. Subset meaning: tumor region T2, inferior pole. The receptors come from a man aged 40-55 years with primary liver carcinoma and hepatitis B virus infection.

As for this clonotype: A read error may account for a junction end that differs from germline. The V and J genes are TRBV29-1 and TRBJ2-1, with 11 nucleotides matching TRBD2. This CDR3 is built from 16 residues. Germline loops: CDR1 SQVTM, CDR2 ANQGSEA. The CDR3 protein is CSVEHLTSGTYNEQFF. Written as DNA, the CDR3 is TGCAGTGTTGAACACCTGACTAGCGGGACCTACAATGAGCAATTCTTC.

The J gene is TRBJ2-7, the V gene TRBV6-1; possibly TRBD1 or TRBD2 for D (5 bases each). The J call is doubtful: the DNA matches TRBJ2-1 better. The CDR3 is 14 residues long. Germline V gene data show CDR1 as MNHNS and CDR2 as SASEGT. The CDR3 nucleotides read TGTGCCAGCTCGCAGGGACCCAGGTCCTACGAACAGTTCTTC. Translating it yields CASSQGPRSYEQFF.

The CDR3 bases are TGTGCCACTACGACAGGGCCTGATGACTACACCTTC. This codes for CATTTGPDDYTF. The rearrangement links TRBV6-5 to TRBJ1-2; 7 positions agree with TRBD1. The CDR3 totals 12 residues. V was pared by 10 bases and J by 10 bases, with 12 bases of the junction left unmatched. CDR1 and CDR2 from the germline V gene are MNHEY and SVGAGI.

This clonotype has only one observation. At one of its ends the junction is not consistent with the germline gene, which may arise from a read error. In nucleotides, the CDR3 is TGTGCCAGCAGCCAAGGCCTTAATAAGAACACTGAAGCTTTCTTT. Translated, it gives CASSQGLNKNTEAFF. The V and J genes are TRBV4-1 and TRBJ1-1; D unresolved. This CDR3 contains 15 residues. CDR1 and CDR2 (germline): MGHRA, YSYEKL.

Turning to this clonotype: Just one base apart from a much larger clone, this may be a read error. The V gene is TRBV28, the J gene TRBJ1-5; D unclear. Germline V CDR1 and CDR2: MDHEN, SYDVKM. The CDR3 runs to 15 residues. CDR3 loop: CASRTFSHSSQPQHF. For the CDR3, the DNA is TGTGCCAGCAGAACTTTTTCCCATAGCAGTCAGCCCCAGCATTTT.

A remark on this clonotype: At one end the junction does not follow the germline gene, possibly because of a read error. J is TRBJ2-5 and V is TRBV10-3; D gene ambiguous. There are 14 residues in the CDR3. Germline V gene sequence: CDR1 ENHRY, CDR2 SYGVKD. In nucleotides, the CDR3 is TGTGCCACCAGTGAGTTTAGGAACCAGGAGACCCTGTACTTC. This codes for CATSEFRNQETLYF.

For this clonotype: The junction shows a germline mismatch at one end, possibly a read error. The chain is built from TRBV14 and TRBJ2-1; maybe TRBD2 (6 bases). Per the germline V gene, CDR1 is SGHDN and CDR2 is FVKESK. CDR3 length: 15 residues. CDR3 region: CASSAVTGAYNEQFF. In DNA, the CDR3 is TGTGCTAGCAGTGCCGTAACGGGAGCCTACAATGAGCAGTTCTTC. Using reference TRBV14 and TRBJ2-1 for the parts outside the CDR3, the full variable domain is EAGVTQFPSHSVIEKGQTVTLRCDPISGHDNLYWYRRVMGKEIKFLLHFVKESKQDESGMPNNRFLAERTGGTYSTLKVQPAELEDSGVYFCASSAVTGAYNEQFFGPGTRLTVL.

As concerns this clonotype: One end of the junction fails to match germline, which may point to a read error. The rearrangement joins TRBV12-3 or TRBV12-4 to TRBJ2-5; the match to TRBD1 covers 7 bases. This CDR3 comprises 13 residues. The CDR3, as DNA: TGTGCCAGCAGTCGGAGACAGGGCGAGACCCAATACTTC. Protein product: CASSRRQGETQYF.

This clonotype was seen at least ten times. This sequence joins TRBV1 and TRBJ2-5; TRBD1, as called in the table, went unchecked against the DNA. TRBV1 is a pseudogene locus. The CDR3 has 15 residues. The CDR3 here is CTSSPPQGAQETQYF. The CDR3 coding sequence is TGCACCAGCAGCCCCCCGCAGGGGGCTCAAGAGACCCAGTACTTC.

This clonotype showed up many times. This chain joins TRBV6-6 and TRBJ2-7, with D possibly matching TRBD1 (6 bases). Trimming pared 6 bases from V and 4 bases from J, leaving 13 bases between. Germline CDR1 is MNHNY and CDR2 is SVGAGI (reference sequence). CDR3 size: 13 residues. This chain's CDR3 is CASSRSQGYEQYF. DNA for the CDR3: TGTGCCAGCAGCCGATCACAGGGATACGAGCAGTACTTC.

The chain combines TRBV28 with TRBJ2-3; the D call may be TRBD1 or TRBD2 (6 bases each). The germline V gene has CDR1 MDHEN and CDR2 SYDVKM. The ends were cut back, 5 bases at V and 3 bases at J, with 15 bases in the middle. The CDR3 sequence is 15 residues long. As DNA, the CDR3 is TGTGCCAGCAGTATAGGGCAGGGGAGGACAGATACGCAGTATTTT. It encodes CASSIGQGRTDTQYF.

Worth noting for this clonotype: One junction end disagrees with the germline gene, perhaps due to a read error. The CDR3 DNA reads as TGTGTCTGGAGCGGACTAGCGGGCGAGCAGTACTTC. It yields the protein CVWSGLAGEQYF. V gene TRBV30 combines with J gene TRBJ2-7; 11 positions agree with TRBD2. Germline V lookup: CDR1 GTSNPN, CDR2 SVGIG (reference sequence). This CDR3 contains 12 residues.